This note documents a single TCR beta chain sequence. Its antigen is unknown. This specimen comes from a study of cytomegalovirus exposure and HLA in healthy donors. CDR3 length: 16 residues. V lost 1 base and J 8 bases, leaving 20 bases between the germline ends. The V gene's germline CDR1 is LGHNA and CDR2 YSLEER. Regarding the study as a whole: CMV serostatus stood as the only immune exposure information on hand. The study listed roughly 160 cytomegalovirus-associated TCR beta chains. Per a prior analysis, the majority of TCR beta V segments were productive roughly 87% or roughly 30% of the time. A later analysis reportedly found fewer N-insertions in an Asian-associated ancestry cluster than the approximately 700-donor mean.

It was with 60 Vbeta and 13 Jbeta primers that the PCR ran. Here immunoSEQ multiplex PCR was the method, and the copy in TCRdb shows in-frame clones only, minus some. The sample yields roughly 180,000 clones, approximately 81% seen once. The origin of this receptor is a man younger than 45 in good health and CMV-seronegative. The chain is built from TRBV4-3 and TRBJ1-2; D is unresolved. The sequencing input was PBMCs. The CDR3, as DNA: TGCGCCAGCAGCCAAGGTTCTGGCCGACTTCGGGAAGGCTACACCTTC. Protein sequence: CASSQGSGRLREGYTF.